This T cell receptor (beta chain) comes out of a study of blood T cell repertoires in COVID-19. Study-wide context: Specimens from acute and convalescent COVID-19 originated in the United States, Italy and Spain. PBMCs, B-cell-depleted T cells, or T cells were the source of the cDNA or gDNA that made up the material.

The CDR3 spans 16 residues. Trimming removed 6 bases from V and 4 bases from J, with 19 bases in between. Per germline, CDR1 MDHEN and CDR2 SYDVKM. Authors' methods: Amplification from reference gene primers served as the basis for estimated nucleated cell counts. Only in-frame clones appear in the TCRdb table, and some are missing; sequencing was by immunoSEQ multiplex PCR. V, J and clone size are taken as reported in that table, and D and trimming were inferred from the DNA itself. The table lists tens of thousands of clones, roughly nine tenths of them singletons, with approximately 8.9% in the top ten.

This clonotype originated in a man of 80 years or more with acute or convalescent COVID-19. The chain uses TRBV28 and TRBJ2-1; D is perhaps TRBD2 (5 bases). The sequenced material came from peripheral blood. CDR3 sequence: CASSGMGDLPYNEQFF. In DNA, the CDR3 is TGTGCCAGCAGCGGGATGGGAGACCTCCCTTACAATGAGCAGTTCTTC.